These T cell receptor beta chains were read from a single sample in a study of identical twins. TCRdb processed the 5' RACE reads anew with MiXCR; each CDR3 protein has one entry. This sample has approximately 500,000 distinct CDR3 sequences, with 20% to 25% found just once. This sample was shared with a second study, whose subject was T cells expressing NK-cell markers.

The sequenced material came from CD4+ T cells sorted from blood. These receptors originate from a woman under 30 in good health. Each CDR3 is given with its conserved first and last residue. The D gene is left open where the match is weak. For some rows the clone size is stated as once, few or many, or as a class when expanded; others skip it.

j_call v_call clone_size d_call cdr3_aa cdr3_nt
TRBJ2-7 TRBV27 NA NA CASSPKVGLFYEQYF TGTGCCAGCAGTCCCAAAGTCGGGCTGTTCTACGAGCAGTACTTC
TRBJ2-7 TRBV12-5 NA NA CASGLFGAEQYF TGTGCTAGTGGTTTGTTCGGGGCCGAGCAGTACTTC
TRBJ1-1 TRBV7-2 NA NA CASSLEGWRTEAFF TGTGCCAGCAGCTTAGAAGGGTGGAGGACTGAAGCTTTCTTT
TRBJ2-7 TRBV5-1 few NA CASSLELGPYEQYF TGCGCCAGCAGCTTGGAGTTGGGCCCCTACGAGCAGTACTTC
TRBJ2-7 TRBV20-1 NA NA CSALPVSGRHYEQYF TGCAGTGCTTTACCCGTTTCCGGGAGACACTACGAGCAGTACTTC
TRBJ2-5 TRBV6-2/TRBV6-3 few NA CASSYYPAETQYF TGTGCCAGCAGTTACTACCCGGCGGAGACCCAGTACTTC
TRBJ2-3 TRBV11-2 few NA CASSLVGTPDTQYF TGTGCCAGCAGCTTAGTCGGGACACCAGATACGCAGTATTTT
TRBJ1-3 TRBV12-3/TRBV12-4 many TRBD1 CASSPPGQGSGNTIYF TGTGCCAGCAGTCCTCCGGGACAGGGATCTGGAAACACCATATATTTT
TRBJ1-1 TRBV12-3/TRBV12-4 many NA CASSLAARDTEAFF TGTGCCAGCAGTCTCGCTGCCAGGGACACTGAAGCTTTCTTT
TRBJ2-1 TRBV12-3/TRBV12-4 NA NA CASRRTIYNEQFF TGTGCCAGCAGGCGGACTATATACAATGAGCAGTTCTTC
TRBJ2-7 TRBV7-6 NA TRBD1 CASSLAYWDRGYEQYF TGTGCCAGCAGCTTAGCCTATTGGGACAGGGGCTACGAGCAGTACTTC
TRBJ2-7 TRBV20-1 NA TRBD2 CSVFSGSRSYEQYF TGCAGCGTTTTCAGCGGGAGCAGGTCCTACGAGCAGTACTTC
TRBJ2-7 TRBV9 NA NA CASSVLIEEGQRLYEQYF TGTGCCAGCAGCGTACTAATCGAGGAGGGACAACGTCTCTACGAGCAGTACTTC
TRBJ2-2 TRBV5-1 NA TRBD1 CASSSQGAGGELFF TGCGCCAGCAGCTCCCAGGGGGCTGGCGGGGAGCTGTTTTTT
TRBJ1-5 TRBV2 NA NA CASMGGTSNQPQHF TGTGCCAGCATGGGAGGGACTAGCAATCAGCCCCAGCATTTT
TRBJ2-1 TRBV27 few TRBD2 CASSSPTLAGVINEQFF TGTGCCAGCAGTTCCCCAACTTTAGCGGGGGTCATCAATGAGCAGTTCTTC
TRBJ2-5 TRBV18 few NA CASSRDREQETQYF TGTGCCAGCTCACGCGACAGAGAACAAGAGACCCAGTACTTC
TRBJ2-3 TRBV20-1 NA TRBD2 CSARKAGGLTDTQYF TGCAGTGCTAGAAAAGCGGGGGGGCTAACAGATACGCAGTATTTT
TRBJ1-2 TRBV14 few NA CASSHLSENYGYTF TGTGCCAGCAGCCATCTATCAGAAAACTATGGCTACACCTTC
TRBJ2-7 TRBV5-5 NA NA CASSEPGRMTYEQYF TGTGCCAGCAGCGAACCGGGACGGATGACCTACGAGCAGTACTTC